Below are 27 T cell receptor beta chains sequenced from a single sample in a study of control samples from healthy donors and cancer patients (dated by TCRdb to 2018 to 2020). Library preparation employed the immunoSEQ multiplex PCR assay. The source is immuneACCESS, and TCRdb retained only in-frame sequences with V and J called. Part of the clones is not carried over; for the studies checked, unresolved V genes explain less than half of this, and the remainder is unexplained. The sample table shows roughly 39,000 clones, and about 90% are seen once. Roughly 3.5% of the sample lies in the top ten. The sequenced sample was blood. These receptors were obtained from a woman in her forties or fifties in good health.

The J gene is TRBJ2-5, the V gene TRBV7-3, with TRBD2 matching 8 bases. V lost 2 bases and J lost 4; bases outside the gene matches: 18. The CDR3 contains 19 residues. Germline values: CDR1 SGHTA, CDR2 FQGTGA. In nucleotides, the CDR3 is TGTGCCAGCAGCTTATCGAACCGGGGGGGCCGGTTTGGGTTAGAGACCCAGTACTTC. It translates to CASSLSNRGGRFGLETQYF.

V is TRBV3-1 (or the pseudogene TRBV3-2) and J is TRBJ2-6; D is ambiguous. V dropped 7 bases and J dropped 4 bases, with 11 bases sitting between them. CDR1 is LGHDT, CDR2 YNNKEL, per germline (reference sequence). The CDR3 spans 14 residues. CDR3 nucleotides: TGTGCCAGCACCATGACTTCGGGGGCCAACGTCCTGACTTTC. Translating gives CASTMTSGANVLTF.

The genes are TRBV9 and TRBJ2-7; TRBD2 matches at 12 bases. This CDR3 has 16 amino acids. V shed 1 base, J shed 1 base, and the junction held 3 bases outside the gene matches. The germline V gene has CDR1 SGDLS and CDR2 YYNGEE. For the CDR3, the DNA is TGTGCCAGCAGCGTATCCGGGACTAGCGGGTCCTACGAGCAGTACTTC. The encoded protein is CASSVSGTSGSYEQYF.

The V call is TRBV6-2 or TRBV6-3, the J call TRBJ2-7; 7 bases align to TRBD1. Germline CDR1 MNHEY, CDR2 SVGEGT. Unmatched junction bases numbered 7, after V lost 5 bases and J lost 3 bases. CDR3 length equals 14 residues. The DNA for the CDR3 is TGTGCCAGCAGTCCCCGGGACAGCCACTACGAGCAGTACTTC. Its protein is CASSPRDSHYEQYF.

This chain links TRBV7-3 with TRBJ2-3; D unresolved. Between the trimmed V and J ends, which lost 6 bases and 2 bases, there was a span of 15 bases. Germline V lookup: CDR1 SGHTA, CDR2 FQGTGA. The CDR3 length is 15 residues. The chain's CDR3 is CASRYMTGFTDTQYF. The CDR3 region has the DNA TGTGCCAGCAGGTACATGACTGGCTTCACAGATACGCAGTATTTT.

The chain has TRBV11-2 and TRBJ2-1, with 10 bases matching TRBD2. J was trimmed by 4 bases and V by 1 base; bases with no gene match: 4. CDR1 is SGHAT, CDR2 FQNNGV, per germline. The CDR3 runs 16 residues. The CDR3 region has the DNA TGTGCCAGCAGCTTAGTCGGACTAGCGGTGTACAATGAGCAGTTCTTC. Amino acid sequence: CASSLVGLAVYNEQFF.

This chain links TRBV4-1 with TRBJ1-2, with D perhaps TRBD1 (6 bases). With 1 base removed from V and 3 bases from J, the gap between germline ends came to 12 bases. The CDR3 contains 15 residues. Per the germline V gene, CDR1 is MGHRA and CDR2 is YSYEKL. CDR3 DNA sequence: TGCGCCAGCAGCCAAGCAGAGGGGGAATACTATGGCTACACCTTC. It translates to CASSQAEGEYYGYTF.

V gene TRBV7-2 combines with J gene TRBJ2-3, with TRBD2 identical over 8 bases. CDR1 and CDR2 (germline): SGHTA, FQGNSA. The ends lost 7 bases at V and 2 bases at J; junction bases unmatched: 8. CDR3 length: 15 residues. CDR3 coding DNA: TGTGCCAGCACGAGGCGGGGGGTCTACACAGATACGCAGTATTTT. Its translation is CASTRRGVYTDTQYF.

This sequence joins TRBV24-1 and TRBJ1-3, with D possibly matching TRBD1 (5 bases). V was cut by 0 bases and J by 4 bases, with 15 bases left in between. Germline V gene sequence: CDR1 KGHDR, CDR2 SFDVKD. The CDR3 is 17 amino acids. The CDR3 DNA reads TGTGCCACCAGTGATTTGGCAGGGTGTCGTTGGGGAAACACCATATATTTT. It translates to CATSDLAGCRWGNTIYF.

The chain has TRBV6-5 and TRBJ2-1; 12 positions match TRBD2. Trimming at V came to 5 bases and at J to 7 bases, leaving 6 bases not matched to a gene. The length of the CDR3 is 15 residues. Germline V lookup: CDR1 MNHEY, CDR2 SVGAGI. For the CDR3, the DNA is TGTGCCAGCAGTCGTACTAGCGGGGGGTGGAATGAGCAGTTCTTC. Encoded protein: CASSRTSGGWNEQFF.

The chain combines TRBV3-1 (or the pseudogene TRBV3-2) with TRBJ2-7; no clear D. From germline, CDR1 is LGHDT and CDR2 YNNKEL (reference sequence). Between the trimmed V and J ends, which lost 6 bases and 0 bases, there was a span of 9 bases. The CDR3 has 13 residues. CDR3 DNA: TGTGCCAGCAGTCTCGGAATCTCCTACGAGCAGTACTTC. Translated: CASSLGISYEQYF.

The chain couples TRBV2 to TRBJ2-6; 8 bases match TRBD1. This CDR3 spans 15 amino acids. Germline trimming cut 5 bases from V and 2 bases from J; bases unmatched to any gene: 2. CDR1 SNHLY and CDR2 FYNNEI come from the germline V gene. The CDR3 region has the DNA TGTGCCAGCAGTTTCAGGGGGCCTGGGGCCAACGTCCTGACTTTC. Amino acids: CASSFRGPGANVLTF.

DNA for the CDR3: TGTGCCAGCGGAAACTCTGGAAACACCATATATTTT. Translating it yields CASGNSGNTIYF. V gene TRBV28 combines with J gene TRBJ1-3; D is ambiguous. Germline V gives CDR1 MDHEN, CDR2 SYDVKM. CDR3 length equals 12 residues. The ends were cut back, 8 bases at V and 0 bases at J, with 5 bases in the middle.

V is TRBV5-4 and J is TRBJ1-1, with unresolved D. Germline CDR1 and CDR2: SGHNT and YYREEE (reference sequence). V was pared by 3 bases and J by 5 bases, with 17 bases between. The CDR3 spans 15 residues. Here the CDR3 DNA reads TGTGCCAGCAGCTCATTTCCAAGGAGGGCAACTGAAGCTTTCTTT. Translation: CASSSFPRRATEAFF.

The rearrangement joins TRBV30 to TRBJ1-2; D may be TRBD1 (6 bases). V was pared by 0 bases and J by 5 bases, with 16 bases between. CDR3 length equals 15 residues. Germline V gene sequence: CDR1 GTSNPN, CDR2 SVGIG (reference sequence). In DNA form, the CDR3 reads TGTGCCTGGAGTGTACACAGGGAAAGAATTTATGGCTACACCTTC. Protein: CAWSVHRERIYGYTF.

The rearrangement joins TRBV5-1 to TRBJ2-7; possible D gene TRBD2, 5 bases. The CDR3 is made up of 20 amino acids. Germline CDR1 SGHRS, CDR2 YFSETQ. Trimming stripped 1 base from V and 4 bases from J, with 30 bases between. CDR3 DNA: TGCGCCAGCAGCTTGAAAACGGTCGGGGTAAGTGGGCCCGCGGCGTACGAGCAGTACTTC. Its translation is CASSLKTVGVSGPAAYEQYF.

This rearrangement joins TRBV19 to TRBJ1-4; no definite D call. Germline-derived CDR1 and CDR2 are LNHDA and SQIVND (reference sequence). The CDR3 totals 13 residues. The V end lost 7 bases, the J end lost 7 bases, and 13 bases lay between the germline ends. This CDR3 reads CASISTQTEKLFF. CDR3 in DNA: TGTGCCAGTATATCGACGCAGACTGAAAAACTGTTTTTT.

The V gene is TRBV5-5, the J gene TRBJ2-7, with TRBD1 matching over 9 bases. The CDR3 runs to 15 residues. CDR1 and CDR2 (germline): SGHKS, YYEKEE (reference sequence). V dropped 9 bases and J dropped 1; count of bases not matched to a gene: 11. The CDR3 loop is CATLVGTGTSYEQYF. The CDR3 coding sequence is TGTGCCACCCTCGTCGGGACAGGGACGTCCTACGAGCAGTACTTC. The full variable domain, its missing parts supplied by reference TRBV5-5 and TRBJ2-7, is DAGVTQSPTHLIKTRGQQVTLRCSPISGHKSVSWYQQVLGQGPQFIFQYYEKEERGRGNFPDRFSARQFPNYSSELNVNALLLGDSALYLCATLVGTGTSYEQYFGPGTRLTVT.

V and J are TRBV4-1 and TRBJ2-2; 11 bases fit TRBD2. The CDR3 spans 18 residues. Germline V gene data show CDR1 as MGHRA and CDR2 as YSYEKL. V lost 2 bases and J lost 5; bases outside the gene matches: 10. CDR3 region: CASSQLGLAGGKTGELFF. In DNA, the CDR3 is TGCGCCAGCAGCCAACTGGGGCTAGCGGGGGGAAAGACCGGGGAGCTGTTTTTT.

This clone has only a few counts. V and J are TRBV19 and TRBJ1-5; D unresolved. The V and J ends lost 4 bases and 2 bases respectively, with 6 bases between them. Germline CDR1 and CDR2: LNHDA and SQIVND (reference sequence). CDR3 length equals 13 residues. The CDR3 DNA follows: TGTGCCAGTAGTAGTGCGGGCAATCAGCCCCAGCATTTT. Its translation: CASSSAGNQPQHF.

This clone appeared a single time. V is TRBV5-1 and J is TRBJ1-1; D gene uncertain. The germline V gene encodes CDR1 SGHRS and CDR2 YFSETQ. Trimming took off 0 bases at V and 1 base at J, with 7 bases between the two ends. The CDR3 has 14 amino acids. The CDR3 DNA is TGCGCCAGCAGCTTGGGAGGGAGGAACACTGAAGCTTTCTTT. Translated, it gives CASSLGGRNTEAFF.

This clone was observed a single time. The rearrangement uses TRBV18 and TRBJ1-5; D is unresolved. Germline V lookup: CDR1 KGHSH, CDR2 LQKENI. The V and J ends lost 3 bases and 3 bases respectively, with 15 bases between them. This CDR3 contains 16 residues. The CDR3 loop reads CASSPLGVGDNQPQHF. For the CDR3, the DNA is TGTGCCAGCTCACCCCTCGGGGTTGGAGACAATCAGCCCCAGCATTTT.

The V and J genes are TRBV16 and TRBJ2-7; 13 bases agree with TRBD2. J lost 4 bases, V lost 4 bases, and 1 base had no gene match. The germline V gene has CDR1 KGHSY and CDR2 FQNENV. The CDR3 is 14 amino acids. The CDR3 here is CASSPTSGGYEQYF. As DNA, the CDR3 is TGTGCCAGCAGCCCGACTAGCGGGGGGTACGAGCAGTACTTC.

V is TRBV5-4 and J is TRBJ1-3; 8 nucleotides match TRBD1. The germline CDR1 and CDR2 sequences are SGHNT and YYREEE (reference sequence). The CDR3 consists of 15 residues. The junction had 11 bases not matched to a gene; V was cut back by 4 bases and J by 8 bases. As DNA, the CDR3 is TGTGCCAGCAGCGGAAACAGGGGGGCTCGGGACACCATATATTTT. The encoded protein is CASSGNRGARDTIYF. Full variable domain (remainder filled in from reference TRBV5-4 and TRBJ1-3): ETGVTQSPTHLIKTRGQQVTLRCSSQSGHNTVSWYQQALGQGPQFIFQYYREEENGRGNFPPRFSGLQFPNYSSELNVNALELDDSALYLCASSGNRGARDTIYFGEGSWLTVV.

V and J are TRBV12-5 and TRBJ2-7, with TRBD2 as a possible D gene (6 bases). CDR1 LGHNT and CDR2 FRNRAP come from the germline V gene. The ends were cut back, 7 bases at V and 5 bases at J, with 18 bases in the middle. The length of the CDR3 is 14 residues. The CDR3 nucleotides read TGTGCTAGTGCCCTAGCATGGCCGGGGGACGAGCAGTACTTC. It yields the protein CASALAWPGDEQYF.

Here the CDR3 reads CASSSVQGTETQYF. As DNA, the CDR3 is TGTGCCAGCAGTTCAGTACAGGGAACCGAGACCCAGTACTTC. The chain uses TRBV28 and TRBJ2-5; weak D call: TRBD1 (6 bases). From germline, CDR1 is MDHEN and CDR2 SYDVKM. The V and J ends lost 4 bases and 5 bases respectively, with 14 bases between them. The CDR3 extends over 14 amino acids.

This sequence joins TRBV19 and TRBJ1-4; the D is unclear. The CDR3 totals 13 residues. The V and J ends lost 7 bases and 5 bases respectively, with 11 bases between them. In germline, CDR1 is LNHDA, CDR2 SQIVND (reference sequence). Written as DNA, the CDR3 is TGTGCCAGTATGCGGACTGGGAATGAAAAACTGTTTTTT. Protein product: CASMRTGNEKLFF.